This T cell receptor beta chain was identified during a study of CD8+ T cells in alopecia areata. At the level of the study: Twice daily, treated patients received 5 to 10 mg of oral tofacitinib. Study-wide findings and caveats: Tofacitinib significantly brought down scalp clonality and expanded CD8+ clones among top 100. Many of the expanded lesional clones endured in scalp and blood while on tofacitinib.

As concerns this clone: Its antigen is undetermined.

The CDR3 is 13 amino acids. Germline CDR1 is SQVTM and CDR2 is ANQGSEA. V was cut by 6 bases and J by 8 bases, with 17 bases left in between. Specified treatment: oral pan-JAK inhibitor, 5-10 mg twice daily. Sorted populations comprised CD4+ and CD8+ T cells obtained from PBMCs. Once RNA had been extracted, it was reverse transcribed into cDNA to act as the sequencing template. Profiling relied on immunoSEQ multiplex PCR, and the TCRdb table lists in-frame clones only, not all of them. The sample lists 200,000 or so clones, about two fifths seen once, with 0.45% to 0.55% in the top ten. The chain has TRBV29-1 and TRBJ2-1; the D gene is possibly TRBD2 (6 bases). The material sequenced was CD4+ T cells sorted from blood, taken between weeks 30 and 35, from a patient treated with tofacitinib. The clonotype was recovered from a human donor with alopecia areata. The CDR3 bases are TGCAGCGTGGGAGGTGTCGGCCCGGATGAGCAGTTCTTC. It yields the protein CSVGGVGPDEQFF.